These 24 T cell receptor beta chains came from one sample sequenced in a study of T cells in Graves' hyperthyroidism and ophthalmopathy. TCR beta CDR3 regions were amplified from RNA transcripts. Primed by the HTBI set, a first-round RT-PCR was run on the TCR CDR3. TCRdb re-derived calls from the multiplex PCR reads in MiXCR, one entry per CDR3 protein. The sample has approximately 520,000 distinct CDR3 sequences; approximately 25% are singletons. Sequenced sample: blood. The source of these receptors is a woman younger than 45 with Graves' ophthalmopathy.

This clonotype was detected only once. The V and J genes are TRBV28 and TRBJ2-7; a weak D match, TRBD1 (6 bases). CDR1 is MDHEN, CDR2 SYDVKM, per germline. V shed 6 bases and J shed 6 bases, with 18 bases lying between them. This CDR3 is 14 amino acids long. CDR3 sequence reads: CASRSRTVSGEQYF. The CDR3 region has the DNA TGTGCCAGCAGGTCAAGGACAGTCTCTGGCGAGCAGTACTTC.

This chain links TRBV6-5 with TRBJ1-2; the match to TRBD1 covers 9 bases. With 5 bases clipped from V and 4 bases from J, the junction kept 8 bases outside the gene matches. This CDR3 comprises 15 residues. CDR1 and CDR2 from the germline V gene are MNHEY and SVGAGI. The CDR3 sequence: CASSTSGQGFYGYTF. CDR3 bases: TGTGCCAGCAGTACCTCGGGACAGGGTTTCTATGGCTACACCTTC.

This clonotype has ten or more counts. This CDR3 is CASSLDRGSNQPQHF. The CDR3 DNA reads TGTGCCAGCAGTCTGGACAGGGGGAGCAATCAGCCCCAGCATTTT. The chain has TRBV2 and TRBJ1-5, with 10 bases matching TRBD1. The germline V gene encodes CDR1 SNHLY and CDR2 FYNNEI. This CDR3 has 15 residues. J lost 1 base, V lost 5 bases, and 2 bases had no gene match.

This clonotype was seen a few times. The rearrangement links TRBV18 to TRBJ2-7; the D gene is possibly TRBD2 (5 bases). Germline-derived CDR1 and CDR2 are KGHSH and LQKENI. The CDR3 runs to 13 residues. The germline V and J ends were trimmed by 3 bases and 5 bases, with 11 bases remaining between them. CDR3 protein: CASSPLTGNEQYF. CDR3 in DNA: TGTGCCAGCTCACCGCTTACCGGGAACGAGCAGTACTTC.

J is TRBJ1-5 and V is TRBV24-1, with 10 nucleotides matching TRBD1. The CDR3 extends over 16 amino acids. V was pared by 4 bases and J by 4 bases, with 6 bases of the junction left unmatched. Per germline, CDR1 KGHDR and CDR2 SFDVKD. The CDR3 reads CATSEAGQGGNQPQHF. The DNA for the CDR3 is TGTGCCACCAGTGAGGCTGGACAGGGGGGAAATCAGCCCCAGCATTTT.

The gene calls are TRBV6-1 and TRBJ2-7, with 9 nucleotides matching TRBD1. The CDR3 length is 13 residues. Germline V lookup: CDR1 MNHNS, CDR2 SASEGT. Unmatched junction bases numbered 9, after V lost 6 bases and J lost 9 bases. The CDR3 DNA reads TGTGCCAGCAGCCGTGACAGGGGGAGTGGGCAGTACTTC. Its translation is CASSRDRGSGQYF.

J is TRBJ1-2 and V is TRBV20-1; a weak D match, TRBD1 (5 bases). Per the germline V gene, CDR1 is DFQATT and CDR2 is SNEGSKA (reference sequence). V was cut by 6 bases and J by 0 bases, with 11 bases left in between. This CDR3 region has 13 residues. CDR3 nucleotides: TGCAGTGCCCAAGGGACGTCTAACTATGGCTACACCTTC. Residues: CSAQGTSNYGYTF.

This clonotype was seen ten or more times. The chain combines TRBV5-5 with TRBJ2-5, with D maybe TRBD2 (5 bases). V was shortened by 5 bases and J by 4 bases, with 15 bases between the two germline ends. The length of the CDR3 is 14 residues. CDR1 is SGHKS and CDR2 is YYEKEE in the germline V gene (reference sequence). CDR3 region: CASRGQEGRETQYF. Written as DNA, the CDR3 is TGTGCCAGCAGAGGTCAAGAGGGCAGAGAGACCCAGTACTTC.

This chain connects TRBV4-2 to TRBJ1-3, with a weak D call TRBD1 (5 bases). V was clipped by 1 base and J by 0 bases, with 16 bases between them. The CDR3 is 18 amino acids. Germline V gene lookup returns CDR1 LGHNA and CDR2 YNFKEQ. DNA for the CDR3: TGTGCCAGCAGCCAAGCCTTGTCGCGACAGTTCTCTGGAAACACCATATATTTT. Its translation: CASSQALSRQFSGNTIYF.

A few counts support this clonotype. The DNA is left out, because the CDR3 cannot be placed on it with certainty; the CDR3 is given as TCRdb lists it. The CDR3 spells CASSSSTSGRYEQYF. The J gene is TRBJ2-7, the V gene TRBV6-2 or TRBV6-3; TRBD1, as called in the table, went unchecked against the DNA. The CDR3 sequence runs 15 residues, both termini included. Looked up from germline, CDR1 is MNHEY and CDR2 is SVGEGT.

This chain joins TRBV12-3 or TRBV12-4 and TRBJ1-1; D is unclear. With 8 bases removed from V and 0 bases from J, the gap between germline ends came to 7 bases. This CDR3 region has 12 residues. CDR3 region: CASGIMNTEAFF. The CDR3 DNA sequence: TGTGCCAGCGGCATTATGAACACTGAAGCTTTCTTT.

This clonotype was observed at least ten times. The genes are TRBV24-1 and TRBJ2-2; 7 bases fit TRBD1. This CDR3 is built from 14 residues. Unmatched junction bases numbered 6, after V lost 7 bases and J lost 5 bases. The germline gives CDR1 KGHDR, CDR2 SFDVKD. This CDR3 is CATRGTGETGELFF. Written as DNA, the CDR3 is TGTGCCACCAGGGGAACAGGGGAAACCGGGGAGCTGTTTTTT.

This clonotype was detected a few times. The chain has TRBV20-1 and TRBJ2-7, with 11 positions matching TRBD1. The V segment lost 5 bases and the J segment 6 bases; nucleotides outside the gene matches: 9. This CDR3 is 14 amino acids long. Germline lookup yields CDR1 DFQATT and CDR2 SNEGSKA (reference sequence). As DNA, the CDR3 is TGCAGTGCTGTCGGACAGGGGGCTGTCGGCGAGCAGTACTTC. Translating it yields CSAVGQGAVGEQYF.

This clonotype was recorded a few times. This chain joins TRBV18 and TRBJ1-5; D call uncertain. This CDR3 has 15 residues. V was pared by 4 bases and J by 0 bases, with 10 bases between. The V gene's germline CDR1 is KGHSH and CDR2 LQKENI. The CDR3 nucleotides read TGTGCCAGCTCACGAGTCTCAAATAGCAATCAGCCCCAGCATTTT. This encodes CASSRVSNSNQPQHF.

On this clonotype itself: A much larger clonotype is one base distant, so this may be a read error. This sequence joins TRBV7-8 and TRBJ1-1; a weak D match, TRBD1 (5 bases). CDR3 length equals 16 residues. The germline CDR1 and CDR2 sequences are SGHVS and FQNEAQ. CDR3 protein: CASSLEASGAYTEALF. The CDR3 nucleotides are TGTGCCAGCAGCTTAGAGGCTTCTGGGGCCTACACTGAAGCTTTGTTT.

This clonotype appeared a few times. The chain employs TRBV2 and TRBJ1-1; TRBD1 is a possible D gene (6 bases). V was shortened by 6 bases and J by 3 bases, with 14 bases between the two germline ends. From germline, CDR1 is SNHLY and CDR2 FYNNEI. The CDR3 is 14 amino acids. CDR3 amino acids: CASSHREADTEAFF. The CDR3 DNA follows: TGTGCCAGCAGCCACAGGGAAGCTGACACTGAAGCTTTCTTT.

This clonotype was observed many times. V is TRBV2 and J is TRBJ1-2; D is unclear. The CDR3 has 12 amino acids. V was trimmed by 8 bases and J by 2 bases, leaving 9 bases between them. Germline V gene data show CDR1 as SNHLY and CDR2 as FYNNEI. CDR3 sequence reads: CASVHANYGYTF. The CDR3, as DNA: TGTGCCAGCGTACACGCAAACTATGGCTACACCTTC.

This chain joins TRBV15 and TRBJ1-1; no definite D call. With 4 bases removed from V and 0 bases from J, the gap between germline ends came to 9 bases. This CDR3 region has 14 residues. Per germline, CDR1 LNHNV and CDR2 YYDKDF (reference sequence). CDR3: CATSKPQLNTEAFF. CDR3 bases: TGTGCCACCAGCAAACCACAGCTGAACACTGAAGCTTTCTTT.

This clonotype was seen many times. The CDR3 spells CASGVLQETQYF. DNA of the CDR3: TGTGCCAGCGGTGTCTTACAAGAGACCCAGTACTTC. The chain recombines TRBV2 with TRBJ2-5, with D uncertain. This CDR3 has 12 residues. Germline CDR1 and CDR2: SNHLY and FYNNEI. V lost 8 bases, J lost 2 bases, and 9 bases lay in between.

This chain links TRBV7-2 with TRBJ2-2; D tentatively reads TRBD1 or TRBD2 (5 bases each). This CDR3 spans 15 amino acids. Between the trimmed V and J ends, which lost 2 bases and 6 bases, there was a span of 13 bases. Per germline, CDR1 SGHTA and CDR2 FQGNSA. The CDR3 protein is CASSLSPRGAGELFF. In DNA, the CDR3 is TGTGCCAGCAGCTTATCCCCTCGGGGCGCCGGGGAGCTGTTTTTT.

The count of this clonotype is one. The chain couples TRBV15 to TRBJ2-7; no firm D call. This CDR3 is built from 13 residues. Germline CDR1 and CDR2: LNHNV and YYDKDF (reference sequence). Trimming took 5 bases from V and 3 from J, leaving 11 bases between them. CDR3 nucleotides: TGTGCCACCAGCCGCCTCGGAAGCTACGAGCAGTACTTC. Translated: CATSRLGSYEQYF.

V usage is TRBV29-1 and J usage is TRBJ2-2, with TRBD1 identical over 10 bases. The CDR3 loop spans 14 amino acids. Germline CDR1 and CDR2: SQVTM and ANQGSEA. The J segment lost 6 bases and the V segment lost 7 bases, leaving 8 bases of the junction unmatched. In nucleotides, the CDR3 is TGCAGCGGGGGGACAGGGGCCATGTCCGGGGAGCTGTTTTTT. It translates to CSGGTGAMSGELFF.

This clonotype was counted many times. This chain joins TRBV11-2 and TRBJ2-5; 8 positions agree with TRBD1. V trimming: 6 bases; J trimming: 2 bases; junction bases outside the gene matches: 2. The CDR3 loop spans 13 amino acids. Germline assignment: CDR1 SGHAT and CDR2 FQNNGV. The DNA for the CDR3 is TGTGCCAGCAGAGGACAGGGACAAGAGACCCAGTACTTC. Its translation is CASRGQGQETQYF.

This clonotype occurred a few times. V usage is TRBV9 and J usage is TRBJ1-6; 10 positions agree with TRBD1. The CDR3 runs to 14 residues. The V and J ends lost 5 bases and 9 bases, in that order; junction bases with no gene match: 5. The germline CDR1 and CDR2 sequences are SGDLS and YYNGEE. The CDR3 DNA reads as TGTGCCAGCAGTGTCGGACAGGGGGGTTCACCCCTCCACTTT. It yields the protein CASSVGQGGSPLHF.